Below, one T cell receptor (beta chain) is given with its context. Clones were sequenced by immunoSEQ multiplex PCR, and TCRdb holds only the in-frame ones, with some missing. The table has roughly 250,000 clones, about 80% seen once; the top ten hold over 8.5%. The V and J ends lost 4 bases and 3 bases respectively, with 13 bases between them. Per germline, CDR1 MNHEY and CDR2 SMNVEV (reference sequence). The CDR3 loop spans 15 amino acids. The data stem from a study of blood T cell repertoires in COVID-19. The V gene is TRBV27, the J gene TRBJ1-5, with D possibly being TRBD1 (6 bases). The clonotype originates from a human donor in a cohort sampled during active COVID-19. Sequenced material: peripheral blood. This CDR3 is CASSSDRSLNQPQHF. The CDR3 bases are TGTGCCAGCAGTTCCGACAGGTCACTCAATCAGCCCCAGCATTTT.